This T cell receptor (beta chain) was sequenced in a study of T cells in Graves' hyperthyroidism and ophthalmopathy. As for the study in general: Peripheral blood was taken when the disease was first diagnosed, before any treatment began. Study-level results: Within blood appeared most thyroid clonotypes that had expanded above 0.001.

This clonotype turned up a few times. Its antigen is currently unknown. Amplification of TCR beta CDR3 regions was performed using RNA transcripts as template. The study used the HTBI primer set for a first-round RT-PCR of the TCR CDR3. TCRdb fed the multiplex PCR reads into MiXCR, producing one record per CDR3 protein. The table includes over 300,000 distinct CDR3 sequences, roughly 15% detected once. Germline V gives CDR1 LGHDT, CDR2 YNNKEL (reference sequence). The CDR3 contains 16 residues. J gave up 2 bases and V 4 bases, and 10 bases lay outside the gene matches. Based on clinical symptoms, serum thyroxine and TRAb, thyroid ultrasound and orbital computed tomography, diagnoses were reached.

This TCR was sampled from a middle-aged woman with Graves' ophthalmopathy. The sample consisted of blood. The V call is TRBV3-1, the J call TRBJ2-7; 8 bases are shared with TRBD2. The DNA of the CDR3 is TGTGCCAGCAGCCTGAGACCAGCGGGGGTCGCCTACGAGCAGTACTTC. This gives the protein CASSLRPAGVAYEQYF.